This T cell receptor beta chain was sequenced during a study of CD8 T cells in ankylosing spondylitis. Germline V CDR1 and CDR2: ENHRY, SYGVKD. Trimming stripped 0 bases from V and 2 bases from J, with 14 bases between. The CDR3 sequence is 17 residues long. Study-wide results and caveats: Disease-associated clones were reportedly significantly overrepresented in matched ankylosing spondylitis synovial fluid. A motif in TCR beta, a set of roughly 8 highly homologous variants, appeared characteristic of ankylosing spondylitis blood.

This clonotype was detected ten times or more. Its antigen is still unknown. In making TCR beta libraries, quantitative 5'-RACE with molecular barcodes was used. TCRdb used MiXCR to reprocess the 5' RACE reads, holding one entry per CDR3 protein. The data hold around 210,000 distinct CDR3 sequences, with 8% to 10% observed a single time. Sequenced input: blood, either unsorted or a sorted T cell fraction (not recorded which). The genes are TRBV10-3 and TRBJ1-5; tentatively, D is TRBD1 (6 bases). The sequence derives from a female donor with ankylosing spondylitis or in good health (not recorded which). The CDR3 DNA reads TGTGCCATCAGTGAGTCATCGGACAGAGGTGGCAATCAGCCCCAGCATTTT. It is translated as CAISESSDRGGNQPQHF.